A selection of T cell receptor beta chains follows, all from one sample in a study. Each CDR3 protein is one row after TCRdb ran MiXCR on the 5' RACE reads. The sample yields approximately 60,000 distinct CDR3 sequences, roughly 28% seen once. Input material: tumor-infiltrating Tregs sorted from the breast tumor. All receptors derive from a female donor with breast cancer. CDR3s include the opening cysteine and the closing phenylalanine or tryptophan. The order of the fields is CDR3 length, J gene, V gene, clone size, D gene, CDR3 protein, CDR3 DNA. A D gene is named only where the DNA matches it firmly. Clone size appears in some rows only: once, few, many, or a class for an expanded clone.

CDR3 length: 15; J gene: TRBJ2-7; V gene: TRBV4-1; clone size: many; D gene: -; CDR3 protein: CASSLQAKTPYEQYF; CDR3 DNA: TGCGCCAGCAGCCTGCAGGCTAAGACCCCCTACGAGCAGTACTTC
CDR3 length: 14; J gene: TRBJ1-1; V gene: TRBV4-2; clone size: once; D gene: -; CDR3 protein: CTSSLQVGGAEAFF; CDR3 DNA: TGTACCAGCAGCCTTCAGGTGGGGGGAGCTGAAGCTTTCTTT
CDR3 length: 13; J gene: TRBJ2-1; V gene: TRBV20-1; clone size: -; D gene: TRBD1; CDR3 protein: CSAQINTGGGQFF; CDR3 DNA: TGCAGTGCTCAAATTAATACAGGGGGCGGGCAGTTCTTC
CDR3 length: 16; J gene: TRBJ2-1; V gene: TRBV12-3/TRBV12-4; clone size: -; D gene: TRBD2; CDR3 protein: CASSSQTSGTYNEQFF; CDR3 DNA: TGTGCCAGCAGTTCACAGACTAGCGGAACCTACAATGAGCAGTTCTTC
CDR3 length: 13; J gene: TRBJ2-1; V gene: TRBV20-1; clone size: many; D gene: TRBD2; CDR3 protein: CSDTSGGRYEQFF; CDR3 DNA: TGCAGTGACACTAGCGGGGGGCGGTATGAGCAGTTCTTC
CDR3 length: 12; J gene: TRBJ1-1; V gene: TRBV6-6; clone size: -; D gene: -; CDR3 protein: CASSRRQGEAFF; CDR3 DNA: TGTGCCAGCAGTCGGCGCCAGGGTGAGGCTTTCTTT
CDR3 length: 11; J gene: TRBJ2-7; V gene: TRBV20-1; clone size: few; D gene: -; CDR3 protein: CSAGTFYEQYF; CDR3 DNA: TGCAGTGCTGGGACATTTTACGAGCAGTACTTC
CDR3 length: 14; J gene: TRBJ1-1; V gene: TRBV25-1; clone size: -; D gene: -; CDR3 protein: CASSSQGFNTEAFF; CDR3 DNA: TGTGCCAGCAGTAGCCAGGGTTTCAACACTGAAGCTTTCTTT
CDR3 length: 15; J gene: TRBJ2-5; V gene: TRBV7-9; clone size: -; D gene: -; CDR3 protein: CASSPRWESGETQYF; CDR3 DNA: TGTGCCAGCAGCCCCCGCTGGGAATCTGGGGAGACCCAGTACTTC
CDR3 length: 13; J gene: TRBJ1-4; V gene: TRBV20-1; clone size: -; D gene: TRBD1; CDR3 protein: CSARTLQGEKLFF; CDR3 DNA: TGCAGTGCTAGAACCCTACAGGGGGAAAAACTGTTTTTT
CDR3 length: 12; J gene: TRBJ2-7; V gene: TRBV30; clone size: -; D gene: -; CDR3 protein: CACEDRGSKQYF; CDR3 DNA: TGTGCCTGCGAGGACCGGGGTTCCAAGCAGTACTTC
CDR3 length: 14; J gene: TRBJ2-5; V gene: TRBV10-2; clone size: few; D gene: -; CDR3 protein: CASSEMGRGETQYF; CDR3 DNA: TGCGCCAGCAGTGAGATGGGGCGCGGAGAGACCCAGTACTTC
CDR3 length: 11; J gene: TRBJ2-7; V gene: TRBV5-6; clone size: many; D gene: -; CDR3 protein: CASSVSYEQYF; CDR3 DNA: TGTGCCAGCAGCGTCTCCTACGAGCAGTACTTC
CDR3 length: 15; J gene: TRBJ1-6; V gene: TRBV6-6; clone size: once; D gene: -; CDR3 protein: CAGEIGAWTNSPLHF; CDR3 DNA: TGTGCCGGCGAAATCGGGGCCTGGACAAATTCACCCCTCCACTTT
CDR3 length: 16; J gene: TRBJ2-3; V gene: TRBV5-1; clone size: -; D gene: TRBD2; CDR3 protein: CASGFSGRAITDTQYF; CDR3 DNA: TGCGCCAGCGGTTTCAGCGGGAGGGCTATTACAGATACGCAGTATTTT
CDR3 length: 16; J gene: TRBJ2-7; V gene: TRBV7-2; clone size: -; D gene: TRBD2; CDR3 protein: CASSLASPGLAYEQYF; CDR3 DNA: TGTGCCAGCAGCTTAGCCTCCCCGGGACTAGCCTACGAGCAGTACTTC
CDR3 length: 17; J gene: TRBJ2-5; V gene: TRBV4-1; clone size: -; D gene: TRBD2; CDR3 protein: CASSQTGLGLEGETQYF; CDR3 DNA: TGCGCCAGCAGCCAAACCGGGCTGGGACTAGAGGGAGAGACCCAGTACTTC
CDR3 length: 15; J gene: TRBJ2-3; V gene: TRBV12-3/TRBV12-4; clone size: few; D gene: TRBD1; CDR3 protein: CASSHGQGATDTQYF; CDR3 DNA: TGTGCCAGCAGTCATGGACAGGGGGCAACAGATACGCAGTATTTT
CDR3 length: 15; J gene: TRBJ2-7; V gene: TRBV6-1; clone size: few; D gene: TRBD1; CDR3 protein: CASRNRTGSNYEQYF; CDR3 DNA: TGTGCCAGCAGGAACCGGACAGGGTCCAACTACGAGCAGTACTTC
CDR3 length: 15; J gene: TRBJ2-3; V gene: TRBV28; clone size: few; D gene: -; CDR3 protein: CASSFGDEGRDTQYF; CDR3 DNA: TGTGCCAGCAGCTTCGGGGACGAAGGCAGAGATACGCAGTATTTT
CDR3 length: 18; J gene: TRBJ2-1; V gene: TRBV5-1; clone size: -; D gene: TRBD2; CDR3 protein: CASSLSWTSGRAVNEQFF; CDR3 DNA: TGCGCCAGCAGCTTGTCTTGGACTAGCGGGAGGGCCGTGAATGAGCAGTTCTTC
CDR3 length: 15; J gene: TRBJ2-7; V gene: TRBV7-2; clone size: many; D gene: -; CDR3 protein: CASSLARGTAYEQYF; CDR3 DNA: TGTGCCAGCAGCTTAGCACGAGGGACCGCCTACGAGCAGTACTTC
CDR3 length: 16; J gene: TRBJ1-1; V gene: TRBV5-1; clone size: -; D gene: TRBD1; CDR3 protein: CASSNGQAFMNTEAFF; CDR3 DNA: TGCGCCAGCAGTAATGGACAGGCGTTCATGAACACTGAAGCTTTCTTT
CDR3 length: 19; J gene: TRBJ2-7; V gene: TRBV15; clone size: few; D gene: -; CDR3 protein: CATSRVSTRVRNPYDEQYF; CDR3 DNA: TGTGCCACCAGCAGAGTGTCGACTAGAGTCCGTAACCCATACGACGAGCAGTACTTC
CDR3 length: 15; J gene: TRBJ1-2; V gene: TRBV6-5; clone size: -; D gene: -; CDR3 protein: CAGSPWAGTNYGYTF; CDR3 DNA: TGTGCCGGCAGTCCCTGGGCAGGTACCAACTATGGCTACACCTTC
CDR3 length: 13; J gene: TRBJ2-7; V gene: TRBV3-1; clone size: -; D gene: -; CDR3 protein: CASGWAPSYEQYF; CDR3 DNA: TGTGCCAGCGGGTGGGCACCCTCCTACGAGCAGTACTTC
CDR3 length: 15; J gene: TRBJ2-5; V gene: TRBV5-1; clone size: -; D gene: TRBD2; CDR3 protein: CASSPGIKGGETQYF; CDR3 DNA: TGCGCCAGCAGCCCAGGGATCAAGGGAGGGGAGACCCAGTACTTC
CDR3 length: 14; J gene: TRBJ2-3; V gene: TRBV27; clone size: few; D gene: -; CDR3 protein: CASSLAGRTDTQYF; CDR3 DNA: TGTGCCAGCAGTTTGGCCGGACGCACAGATACGCAGTATTTT
CDR3 length: 11; J gene: TRBJ1-3; V gene: TRBV29-1; clone size: -; D gene: -; CDR3 protein: CSVGTVGTIYF; CDR3 DNA: TGCAGCGTGGGGACGGTGGGCACCATATATTTT
CDR3 length: 15; J gene: TRBJ1-3; V gene: TRBV30; clone size: -; D gene: TRBD1; CDR3 protein: CAWSGTTGAGNTIYF; CDR3 DNA: TGTGCCTGGAGTGGGACGACAGGGGCAGGAAACACCATATATTTT
CDR3 length: 15; J gene: TRBJ2-1; V gene: TRBV7-8; clone size: few; D gene: -; CDR3 protein: CASSLVRTRGDEQFF; CDR3 DNA: TGTGCCAGCAGCTTAGTACGGACTCGAGGAGATGAGCAGTTCTTC
CDR3 length: 13; J gene: TRBJ1-1; V gene: TRBV2; clone size: few; D gene: -; CDR3 protein: CASKRQMNTEAFF; CDR3 DNA: TGTGCCAGCAAGCGGCAGATGAACACTGAAGCTTTCTTT
CDR3 length: 17; J gene: TRBJ2-7; V gene: TRBV4-3; clone size: -; D gene: -; CDR3 protein: CASSPILAAKNSYEQYF; CDR3 DNA: TGCGCCAGCAGCCCCATTTTAGCAGCGAAAAACTCCTACGAGCAGTACTTC
CDR3 length: 16; J gene: TRBJ1-5; V gene: TRBV7-2; clone size: many; D gene: -; CDR3 protein: CASSLGRQAINQPQHF; CDR3 DNA: TGTGCCAGCAGCTTAGGAAGACAGGCCATAAATCAGCCCCAGCATTTT
CDR3 length: 14; J gene: TRBJ1-5; V gene: TRBV2; clone size: -; D gene: -; CDR3 protein: CASSDGRSNQPQHF; CDR3 DNA: TGTGCCAGCAGTGATGGACGGAGCAATCAGCCCCAGCATTTT
CDR3 length: 14; J gene: TRBJ2-6; V gene: TRBV5-1; clone size: few; D gene: -; CDR3 protein: CASTPGAGANVLTF; CDR3 DNA: TGCGCCAGCACCCCCGGAGCTGGGGCCAACGTCCTGACTTTC
CDR3 length: 14; J gene: TRBJ2-2; V gene: TRBV7-8; clone size: -; D gene: -; CDR3 protein: CASSLITYTGELFF; CDR3 DNA: TGTGCCAGCAGCTTAATTACCTACACCGGGGAGCTGTTTTTT
CDR3 length: 13; J gene: TRBJ1-2; V gene: TRBV6-5; clone size: few; D gene: -; CDR3 protein: CASSNGGLYGYTF; CDR3 DNA: TGTGCCAGCAGCAACGGGGGCCTATATGGCTACACCTTC
CDR3 length: 16; J gene: TRBJ2-2; V gene: TRBV2; clone size: -; D gene: -; CDR3 protein: CASNPGGGGVGGELFF; CDR3 DNA: TGTGCCAGCAACCCCGGTGGCGGAGGGGTCGGCGGGGAGCTGTTTTTT
CDR3 length: 18; J gene: TRBJ2-5; V gene: TRBV25-1; clone size: -; D gene: -; CDR3 protein: CASSESRNRVAVQETQYF; CDR3 DNA: TGTGCCAGCAGTGAGTCGAGGAACCGGGTAGCCGTACAAGAGACCCAGTACTTC
CDR3 length: 15; J gene: TRBJ2-4; V gene: TRBV5-1; clone size: -; D gene: -; CDR3 protein: CASSSLPGSQNIQYF; CDR3 DNA: TGCGCCAGCAGCTCCCTGCCGGGCTCCCAAAACATTCAGTACTTC